The entry that follows covers one TCR beta chain sequence. Its matching antigen is unknown. Trimming stripped 5 bases from V and 8 bases from J, with 7 bases between. Germline lookup yields CDR1 SGHVS and CDR2 FNYEAQ. CDR3 length equals 11 residues. This sample stems from a study of T cell clonotyping in hematopoietic cell transplantation. Broader study findings: Higher Inverse Simpson Index values in graft donor and pretransplant recipient predicted broader posttransplant TCR diversity. CD4 and CD8 repertoire contributions could not be separated without sorting.

Clones were read by immunoSEQ multiplex PCR, and TCRdb kept only the in-frame ones, dropping some. Of fewer than 15,000 clones in the sample, roughly 90% are singletons; the top ten hold roughly 1.2%. V usage is TRBV7-6 and J usage is TRBJ1-3; no definite D call. This TCR came from a man aged 30 to 45 in good health. Some clones in this sample may be carry-over from other donors' samples. The specimen sequenced was peripheral blood mononuclear cells. Written as DNA, the CDR3 is TGTGCCAGCAGCCTCCGAGACACCATATATTTT. Translation: CASSLRDTIYF.